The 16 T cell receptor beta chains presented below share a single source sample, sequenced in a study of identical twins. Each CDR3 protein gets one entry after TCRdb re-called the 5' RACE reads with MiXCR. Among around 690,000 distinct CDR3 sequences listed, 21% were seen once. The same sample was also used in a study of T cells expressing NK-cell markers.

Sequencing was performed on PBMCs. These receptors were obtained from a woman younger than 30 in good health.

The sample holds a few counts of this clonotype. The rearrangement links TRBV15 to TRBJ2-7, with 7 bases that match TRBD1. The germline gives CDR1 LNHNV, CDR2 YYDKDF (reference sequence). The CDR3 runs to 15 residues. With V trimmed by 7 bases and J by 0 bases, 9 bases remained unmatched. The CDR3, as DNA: TGTGCCACCAACGACAGACAGGGAAGCTCCTACGAGCAGTACTTC. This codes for CATNDRQGSSYEQYF.

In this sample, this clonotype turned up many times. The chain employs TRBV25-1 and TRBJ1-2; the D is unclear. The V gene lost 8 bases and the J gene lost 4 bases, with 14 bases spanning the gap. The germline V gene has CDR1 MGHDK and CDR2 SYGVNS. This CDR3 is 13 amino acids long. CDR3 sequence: CASASGEAYGYTF. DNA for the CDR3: TGTGCCAGCGCGTCCGGGGAAGCCTATGGCTACACCTTC.

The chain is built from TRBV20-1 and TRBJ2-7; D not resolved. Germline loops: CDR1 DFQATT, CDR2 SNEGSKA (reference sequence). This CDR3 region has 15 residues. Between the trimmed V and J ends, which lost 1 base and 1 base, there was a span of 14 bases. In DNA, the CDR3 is TGCAGTGCTAGAGCGCGACGGCGCGGTTCCTACGAGCAGTACTTC. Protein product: CSARARRRGSYEQYF.

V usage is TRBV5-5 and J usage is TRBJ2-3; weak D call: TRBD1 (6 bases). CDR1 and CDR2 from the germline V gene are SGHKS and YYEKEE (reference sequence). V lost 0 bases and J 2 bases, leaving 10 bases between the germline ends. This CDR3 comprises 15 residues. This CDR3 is CASSLEDRVTDTQYF. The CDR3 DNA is TGTGCCAGCAGCTTGGAGGACAGAGTCACAGATACGCAGTATTTT.

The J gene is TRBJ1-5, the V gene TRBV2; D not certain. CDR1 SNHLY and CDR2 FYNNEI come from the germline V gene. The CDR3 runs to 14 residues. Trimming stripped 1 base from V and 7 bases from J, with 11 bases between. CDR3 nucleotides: TGTGCCAGCAGTGAAGGGGTGGTATACCAGCCCCAGCATTTT. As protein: CASSEGVVYQPQHF.

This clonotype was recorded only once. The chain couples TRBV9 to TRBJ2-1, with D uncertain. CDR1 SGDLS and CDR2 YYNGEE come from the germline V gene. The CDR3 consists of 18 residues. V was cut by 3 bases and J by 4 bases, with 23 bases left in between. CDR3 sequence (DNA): TGTGCCAGCAGCGCTCCCCTTGGACCGTCCCTACTTTACAATGAGCAGTTCTTC. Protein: CASSAPLGPSLLYNEQFF.

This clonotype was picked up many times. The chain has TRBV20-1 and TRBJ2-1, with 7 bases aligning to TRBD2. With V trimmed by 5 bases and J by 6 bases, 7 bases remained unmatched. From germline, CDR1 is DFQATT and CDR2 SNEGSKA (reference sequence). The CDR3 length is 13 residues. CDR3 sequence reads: CSAATTSFNEQFF. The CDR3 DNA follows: TGCAGTGCTGCTACGACTAGCTTCAATGAGCAGTTCTTC.

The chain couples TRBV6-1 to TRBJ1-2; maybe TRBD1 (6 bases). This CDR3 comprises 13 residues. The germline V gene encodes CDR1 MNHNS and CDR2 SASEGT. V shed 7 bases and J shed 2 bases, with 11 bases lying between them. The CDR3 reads CASTTGQNYGYTF. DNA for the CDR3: TGTGCCAGCACCACCGGACAGAACTATGGCTACACCTTC.

This CDR3 reads CASSRPGLAGNEQFF. For the CDR3, the DNA is TGTGCCAGCAGCCGCCCGGGACTAGCGGGTAATGAGCAGTTCTTC. The chain recombines TRBV14 with TRBJ2-1; 12 bases map to TRBD2. Germline CDR1 SGHDN, CDR2 FVKESK. Unmatched junction bases numbered 5, after V lost 4 bases and J lost 7 bases. This CDR3 has 15 amino acids. Combining the CDR3 with reference TRBV14 and TRBJ2-1 gives the whole variable domain EAGVTQFPSHSVIEKGQTVTLRCDPISGHDNLYWYRRVMGKEIKFLLHFVKESKQDESGMPNNRFLAERTGGTYSTLKVQPAELEDSGVYFCASSRPGLAGNEQFFGPGTRLTVL.

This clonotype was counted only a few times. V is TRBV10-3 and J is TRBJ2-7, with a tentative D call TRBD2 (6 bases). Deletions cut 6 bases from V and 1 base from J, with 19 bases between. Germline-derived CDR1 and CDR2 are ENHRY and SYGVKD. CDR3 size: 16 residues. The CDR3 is CAIRYGGDRFSYEQYF. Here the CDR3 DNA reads TGTGCCATCAGGTACGGCGGGGATCGTTTTTCCTACGAGCAGTACTTC.

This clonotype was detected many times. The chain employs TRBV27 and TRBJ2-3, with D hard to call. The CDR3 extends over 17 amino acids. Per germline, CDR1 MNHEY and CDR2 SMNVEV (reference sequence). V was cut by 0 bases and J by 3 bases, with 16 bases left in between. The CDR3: CASSLSLSYRATDTQYF. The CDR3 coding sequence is TGTGCCAGCAGTTTATCCCTCAGTTATAGGGCAACAGATACGCAGTATTTT.

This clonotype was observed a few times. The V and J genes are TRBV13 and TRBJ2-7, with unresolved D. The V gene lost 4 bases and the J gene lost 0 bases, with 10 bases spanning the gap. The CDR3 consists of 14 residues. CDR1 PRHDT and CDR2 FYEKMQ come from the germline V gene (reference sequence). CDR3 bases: TGTGCCAGCAGCTCCAGGCCGAGCTCCTACGAGCAGTACTTC. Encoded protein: CASSSRPSSYEQYF.

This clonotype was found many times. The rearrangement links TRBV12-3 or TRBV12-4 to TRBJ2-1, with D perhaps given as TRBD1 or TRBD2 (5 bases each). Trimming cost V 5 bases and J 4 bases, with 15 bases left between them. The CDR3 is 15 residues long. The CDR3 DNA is TGTGCCAGCAGTCGAGGGGCGGGCCCTTACAATGAGCAGTTCTTC. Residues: CASSRGAGPYNEQFF.

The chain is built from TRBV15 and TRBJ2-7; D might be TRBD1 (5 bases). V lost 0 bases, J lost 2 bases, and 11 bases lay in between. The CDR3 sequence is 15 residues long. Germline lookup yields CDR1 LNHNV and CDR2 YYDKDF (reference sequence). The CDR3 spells CATSRELQDTYEQYF. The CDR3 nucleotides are TGTGCCACCAGCAGAGAGCTGCAGGACACCTACGAGCAGTACTTC. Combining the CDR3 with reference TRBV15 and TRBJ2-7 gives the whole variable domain DAMVIQNPRYQVTQFGKPVTLSCSQTLNHNVMYWYQQKSSQAPKLLFHYYDKDFNNEADTPDNFQSRRPNTSFCFLDIRSPGLGDTAMYLCATSRELQDTYEQYFGPGTRLTVT.

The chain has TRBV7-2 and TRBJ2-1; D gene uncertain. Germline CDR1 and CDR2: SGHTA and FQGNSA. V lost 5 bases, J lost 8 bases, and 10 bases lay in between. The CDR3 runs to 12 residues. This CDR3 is CASSTQTYEQFF. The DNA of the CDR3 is TGTGCCAGCAGCACCCAGACGTATGAGCAGTTCTTC.

For the CDR3, the DNA is TGTGCCAGCAGCCCAGGCAGGGCGCTGGGGCCCCAGCATTTT. It yields the protein CASSPGRALGPQHF. The rearrangement joins TRBV7-9 to TRBJ1-5; D might be TRBD1 (5 bases). The CDR3 is 14 amino acids. The V end was cut by 5 bases, the J end by 9 bases, with 17 bases between. Germline values: CDR1 SEHNR, CDR2 FQNEAQ (reference sequence).